The rows below give T cell receptor beta chains drawn from one sample of a study of blood T cell repertoires in COVID-19. Profiled with immunoSEQ multiplex PCR; TCRdb holds only in-frame clones, not every one. The sample has 450,000 or so clones, around nine tenths seen once; the top ten hold less than 0.95%. Sequencing used peripheral blood. Receptor source: a man aged 18 to 29 with COVID-19, enrolled during active disease. CDR3s include the opening cysteine and the closing phenylalanine or tryptophan. Fields, in order: clone size, D gene, V gene, J gene, CDR3 protein, CDR3 DNA. The D gene is left open where the match is weak. Clone size is not always given. Where it is, it says once, few, many or a class for expanded clones.

clone_size: NA
d_call: TRBD1
v_call: TRBV6-5
j_call: TRBJ2-7
cdr3_aa: CASSYSRGNEQYF
cdr3_nt: TGTGCCAGCAGTTACTCCAGGGGGAACGAGCAGTACTTC

clone_size: NA
d_call: TRBD1
v_call: TRBV4-1
j_call: TRBJ1-4
cdr3_aa: CASSQVSQGVEKLFF
cdr3_nt: TGCGCCAGCAGCCAAGTATCCCAGGGGGTTGAAAAACTGTTTTTT

clone_size: NA
d_call: TRBD2
v_call: TRBV2
j_call: TRBJ2-1
cdr3_aa: CASSGQLAGRTGYNEQFF
cdr3_nt: TGTGCCAGCAGTGGACAGCTAGCGGGACGGACGGGGTACAATGAGCAGTTCTTC

clone_size: NA
d_call: TRBD2
v_call: TRBV7-9
j_call: TRBJ2-5
cdr3_aa: CASSSGGGVPETQYF
cdr3_nt: TGTGCCAGCAGCAGCGGGGGCGGCGTTCCGGAGACCCAGTACTTC

clone_size: NA
d_call: TRBD2
v_call: TRBV4-1
j_call: TRBJ2-3
cdr3_aa: CASSHDNGLAGGGTQYF
cdr3_nt: TGCGCCAGCAGCCACGATAACGGACTAGCGGGGGGGGGTACGCAGTATTTT

clone_size: NA
d_call: NA
v_call: TRBV19
j_call: TRBJ1-5
cdr3_aa: CASSIVRRSNQPQHF
cdr3_nt: TGTGCCAGTAGTATAGTTAGGAGGAGCAATCAGCCCCAGCATTTT

clone_size: NA
d_call: NA
v_call: TRBV6-2/TRBV6-3
j_call: TRBJ1-5
cdr3_aa: CASSHPSHATALSNQPQHF
cdr3_nt: TGTGCCAGCAGCCACCCCTCCCACGCGACAGCCCTGTCCAATCAGCCCCAGCATTTT

clone_size: NA
d_call: TRBD2
v_call: TRBV27
j_call: TRBJ2-3
cdr3_aa: CASSLDGTSGRGDTQYF
cdr3_nt: TGTGCCAGCAGTTTAGACGGGACTAGCGGGAGGGGAGATACGCAGTATTTT

clone_size: NA
d_call: NA
v_call: TRBV10-3
j_call: TRBJ2-5
cdr3_aa: CAISRGGRDSQETQYF
cdr3_nt: TGTGCCATCAGTCGAGGAGGCCGGGACTCACAAGAGACCCAGTACTTC

clone_size: NA
d_call: NA
v_call: TRBV19
j_call: TRBJ1-5
cdr3_aa: CASSTKDSGYQPQHF
cdr3_nt: TGTGCCAGTAGTACTAAGGACAGTGGGTATCAGCCCCAGCATTTT

clone_size: once
d_call: NA
v_call: TRBV4-1
j_call: TRBJ2-5
cdr3_aa: CASRPGGALATQYF
cdr3_nt: TGCGCCAGCAGGCCTGGGGGGGCTTTAGCGACCCAGTACTTC

clone_size: NA
d_call: NA
v_call: TRBV2
j_call: TRBJ1-3
cdr3_aa: CASSPQGKAGNTIYF
cdr3_nt: TGTGCCAGCAGTCCCCAGGGTAAAGCTGGAAACACCATATATTTT

clone_size: once
d_call: TRBD2
v_call: TRBV19
j_call: TRBJ2-3
cdr3_aa: CASSQEGRGDTQYF
cdr3_nt: TGTGCCAGTAGTCAGGAGGGGAGGGGAGATACGCAGTATTTT

clone_size: NA
d_call: NA
v_call: TRBV29-1
j_call: TRBJ1-2
cdr3_aa: CSVRGGYGYTF
cdr3_nt: TGCAGCGTCAGGGGTGGCTATGGCTACACCTTC

clone_size: NA
d_call: NA
v_call: TRBV6-5
j_call: TRBJ1-2
cdr3_aa: CASSSYGNYGYTF
cdr3_nt: TGTGCCAGCAGTTCCTACGGGAACTATGGCTACACCTTC

clone_size: NA
d_call: TRBD2
v_call: TRBV5-4
j_call: TRBJ2-3
cdr3_aa: CASSSGTSGSRPNTDTQYF
cdr3_nt: TGTGCCAGCAGCTCCGGGACTAGCGGGAGCCGCCCAAACACAGATACGCAGTATTTT

clone_size: NA
d_call: TRBD2
v_call: TRBV5-6
j_call: TRBJ2-2
cdr3_aa: CASSTGGGLNTGELFF
cdr3_nt: TGTGCCAGCAGCACGGGAGGGGGACTGAACACCGGGGAGCTGTTTTTT

clone_size: NA
d_call: NA
v_call: TRBV5-1
j_call: TRBJ2-1
cdr3_aa: CASSLAAATYGQFF
cdr3_nt: TGCGCCAGCAGCTTGGCCGCTGCTACTTACGGGCAGTTCTTC

clone_size: NA
d_call: NA
v_call: TRBV6-1
j_call: TRBJ1-5
cdr3_aa: CASSDNRGQPQHF
cdr3_nt: TGTGCCAGCAGTGATAATAGAGGTCAGCCCCAGCATTTT

clone_size: NA
d_call: NA
v_call: TRBV30
j_call: TRBJ1-5
cdr3_aa: CAWRFSQPQHF
cdr3_nt: TGTGCCTGGAGGTTTAGTCAGCCCCAGCATTTT

clone_size: NA
d_call: NA
v_call: TRBV5-1
j_call: TRBJ2-6
cdr3_aa: CASSEEGSGANVLTF
cdr3_nt: TGCGCCAGCAGCGAGGAGGGGTCTGGGGCCAACGTCCTGACTTTC

clone_size: NA
d_call: NA
v_call: TRBV15
j_call: TRBJ1-5
cdr3_aa: CATSTYTGKYSNQPQHF
cdr3_nt: TGTGCCACCAGCACCTATACAGGGAAGTATAGCAATCAGCCCCAGCATTTT

clone_size: NA
d_call: TRBD1
v_call: TRBV18
j_call: TRBJ2-7
cdr3_aa: CASSQNSGQGVGEQYF
cdr3_nt: TGTGCCAGCTCTCAGAATTCGGGACAGGGGGTAGGCGAGCAGTACTTC

clone_size: NA
d_call: NA
v_call: TRBV7-9
j_call: TRBJ2-1
cdr3_aa: CASSSDRNEQFF
cdr3_nt: TGTGCCAGCAGCTCCGACAGGAATGAGCAGTTCTTC

clone_size: NA
d_call: TRBD1
v_call: TRBV10-2
j_call: TRBJ2-5
cdr3_aa: CASRPDRVETQYF
cdr3_nt: TGCGCCAGCAGACCCGACAGGGTGGAGACCCAGTACTTC

clone_size: once
d_call: NA
v_call: TRBV5-1
j_call: TRBJ2-3
cdr3_aa: CASSLGLDTDTQYF
cdr3_nt: TGCGCCAGCAGCTTGGGGTTAGATACAGATACGCAGTATTTT

clone_size: NA
d_call: TRBD1
v_call: TRBV27
j_call: TRBJ2-7
cdr3_aa: CASRSWDRVNEQYF
cdr3_nt: TGTGCCAGCAGATCCTGGGACAGGGTAAACGAGCAGTACTTC

clone_size: NA
d_call: TRBD2
v_call: TRBV6-1
j_call: TRBJ2-6
cdr3_aa: CASSASFGLAGGSGANVLTF
cdr3_nt: TGTGCCAGCAGTGCCAGCTTCGGACTAGCGGGGGGCTCTGGGGCCAACGTCCTGACTTTC

clone_size: NA
d_call: NA
v_call: TRBV4-1
j_call: TRBJ2-1
cdr3_aa: CASSQEGLGGQGKQFF
cdr3_nt: TGCGCCAGCAGCCAAGAAGGACTAGGAGGTCAGGGGAAGCAGTTCTTC

clone_size: NA
d_call: NA
v_call: TRBV21-1
j_call: TRBJ1-5
cdr3_aa: CASSMVYRQGPQPQHF
cdr3_nt: TGTGCCAGCAGCATGGTCTATAGGCAGGGCCCTCAGCCCCAGCATTTT

clone_size: NA
d_call: TRBD2
v_call: TRBV4-1
j_call: TRBJ2-3
cdr3_aa: CASSQEGRGLLADTQYF
cdr3_nt: TGCGCCAGCAGCCAAGAAGGGAGGGGACTTCTTGCCGATACGCAGTATTTT

clone_size: NA
d_call: TRBD2
v_call: TRBV12-5
j_call: TRBJ2-1
cdr3_aa: CASGLNRVLAGAPFHNEQFF
cdr3_nt: TGTGCTAGTGGTTTAAACAGGGTACTAGCGGGGGCTCCCTTTCATAATGAGCAGTTCTTC

clone_size: NA
d_call: TRBD2
v_call: TRBV6-6
j_call: TRBJ2-1
cdr3_aa: CASSPEGLAGALYNEQFF
cdr3_nt: TGTGCCAGCAGTCCCGAGGGACTAGCGGGGGCCTTATACAATGAGCAGTTCTTC

clone_size: NA
d_call: NA
v_call: TRBV19
j_call: TRBJ1-1
cdr3_aa: CATNKSAGGRKAFF
cdr3_nt: TGTGCCACCAATAAGAGTGCGGGGGGCAGAAAAGCTTTCTTT

clone_size: NA
d_call: NA
v_call: TRBV18
j_call: TRBJ1-1
cdr3_aa: CASSPLSGVNTEAFF
cdr3_nt: TGTGCCAGCTCACCACTGTCAGGGGTGAACACTGAAGCTTTCTTT

clone_size: NA
d_call: NA
v_call: TRBV30
j_call: TRBJ1-4
cdr3_aa: CAYNVQGNEKLFF
cdr3_nt: TGTGCCTACAATGTGCAGGGTAATGAAAAACTGTTTTTT

clone_size: NA
d_call: TRBD1
v_call: TRBV6-5
j_call: TRBJ1-2
cdr3_aa: CASSQTQGASGYTF
cdr3_nt: TGTGCCAGCAGTCAAACACAGGGGGCTAGTGGCTACACCTTC

clone_size: NA
d_call: NA
v_call: TRBV2
j_call: TRBJ1-1
cdr3_aa: CASSSDFNTEAFF
cdr3_nt: TGTGCCAGCAGTAGCGATTTTAACACTGAAGCTTTCTTT

clone_size: NA
d_call: NA
v_call: TRBV6-5
j_call: TRBJ2-2
cdr3_aa: CASSYSSANTGELFF
cdr3_nt: TGTGCCAGCAGTTACTCTAGCGCGAACACCGGGGAGCTGTTTTTT

clone_size: few
d_call: TRBD1
v_call: TRBV24-1
j_call: TRBJ2-2
cdr3_aa: CATSTGDGSTGELFF
cdr3_nt: TGTGCCACCAGCACAGGGGATGGGAGCACCGGGGAGCTGTTTTTT

clone_size: NA
d_call: TRBD2
v_call: TRBV29-1
j_call: TRBJ2-5
cdr3_aa: CSVATSGEETQYF
cdr3_nt: TGCAGCGTTGCGACTAGCGGGGAAGAGACCCAGTACTTC

clone_size: NA
d_call: NA
v_call: TRBV7-8
j_call: TRBJ2-3
cdr3_aa: CASSPAGADTDTQYF
cdr3_nt: TGTGCCAGCAGCCCAGCAGGGGCGGACACAGATACGCAGTATTTT

clone_size: NA
d_call: TRBD2
v_call: TRBV13
j_call: TRBJ2-5
cdr3_aa: CASSGLAGGPVRQETQYF
cdr3_nt: TGTGCCAGCTCCGGACTAGCGGGGGGGCCAGTCCGGCAAGAGACCCAGTACTTC

clone_size: once
d_call: TRBD1
v_call: TRBV24-1
j_call: TRBJ2-7
cdr3_aa: CATSGQGRINEQYF
cdr3_nt: TGTGCCACCAGTGGACAGGGAAGGATAAACGAGCAGTACTTC

clone_size: NA
d_call: NA
v_call: TRBV6-1
j_call: TRBJ2-7
cdr3_aa: CASSEKRAEQYF
cdr3_nt: TGTGCCAGCAGTGAAAAGAGGGCCGAGCAGTACTTC

clone_size: NA
d_call: NA
v_call: TRBV27
j_call: TRBJ2-7
cdr3_aa: CASSVGVSYEQYF
cdr3_nt: TGTGCCAGCAGTGTGGGAGTAAGCTACGAGCAGTACTTC

clone_size: NA
d_call: TRBD1
v_call: TRBV6-2/TRBV6-3
j_call: TRBJ2-1
cdr3_aa: CASSPRGQFVDEQFF
cdr3_nt: TGTGCCAGCAGTCCCAGGGGGCAGTTCGTGGATGAGCAGTTCTTC

clone_size: NA
d_call: TRBD1
v_call: TRBV7-6
j_call: TRBJ2-6
cdr3_aa: CASSGQGDGANVLTF
cdr3_nt: TGTGCCAGCAGCGGACAGGGAGATGGGGCCAACGTCCTGACTTTC

clone_size: NA
d_call: NA
v_call: TRBV3-1/TRBV3-2
j_call: TRBJ1-2
cdr3_aa: CASRAGRLHGYTF
cdr3_nt: TGTGCCAGCAGGGCAGGTCGGCTCCATGGCTACACCTTC

clone_size: NA
d_call: TRBD2
v_call: TRBV5-5
j_call: TRBJ2-7
cdr3_aa: CASSLYLLAGTYEQYF
cdr3_nt: TGTGCCAGCAGCTTGTATTTATTAGCGGGAACCTACGAGCAGTACTTC

clone_size: NA
d_call: NA
v_call: TRBV21-1
j_call: TRBJ1-6
cdr3_aa: CASSCTSSYNSPLHF
cdr3_nt: TGTGCCAGCAGTTGCACGAGCTCCTATAATTCACCCCTCCACTTT

clone_size: NA
d_call: NA
v_call: TRBV5-4
j_call: TRBJ1-2
cdr3_aa: CASSSMTGSNYGYTF
cdr3_nt: TGTGCCAGCAGCAGCATGACAGGCAGTAACTATGGCTACACCTTC

clone_size: NA
d_call: TRBD2
v_call: TRBV19
j_call: TRBJ2-7
cdr3_aa: CASKSTTGGYEQYF
cdr3_nt: TGTGCCAGTAAATCCACAACGGGGGGCTACGAGCAGTACTTC

clone_size: NA
d_call: NA
v_call: TRBV23-1
j_call: TRBJ2-2
cdr3_aa: CASSPPFLKGVGGELFF
cdr3_nt: TGCGCCAGCAGTCCCCCGTTTCTTAAGGGAGTCGGCGGGGAGCTGTTTTTT

clone_size: NA
d_call: NA
v_call: TRBV5-4
j_call: TRBJ2-1
cdr3_aa: CASSLPGAANDEQFF
cdr3_nt: TGTGCCAGCAGCTTGCCCGGAGCGGCGAACGATGAGCAGTTCTTC

clone_size: NA
d_call: NA
v_call: TRBV9
j_call: TRBJ2-3
cdr3_aa: CASSVGGNTDTQYF
cdr3_nt: TGTGCCAGCAGCGTTGGCGGGAACACAGATACGCAGTATTTT